Listed here are 25 T cell receptor beta chains from one sample, sequenced in a study of cytomegalovirus exposure and HLA in healthy donors. PCR primers comprised 60 Vbeta and 13 Jbeta primers. Repertoires were generated with immunoSEQ multiplex PCR, while TCRdb's copy carries only in-frame clones and drops some. The data contain some 130,000 clones, more than 75% of them singletons. The specimen was PBMCs. Source of these receptors: a man younger than 45 in good health and CMV-seronegative.

Written as DNA, the CDR3 is TGTGCCATCAGAACAGCGACAGGGCACTACGAGCAGTACTTC. Translation: CAIRTATGHYEQYF. This rearrangement joins TRBV10-3 to TRBJ2-7, with 7 bases that match TRBD1. This CDR3 is built from 14 residues. Germline loops: CDR1 ENHRY, CDR2 SYGVKD. Trimming at V came to 6 bases and at J to 3 bases, leaving 8 bases not matched to a gene.

The chain joins TRBV6-5 to TRBJ1-2; 9 bases map to TRBD1. Germline-derived CDR1 and CDR2 are MNHEY and SVGAGI. V was clipped by 9 bases and J by 7 bases; unmatched bases: 12. This CDR3 region has 14 residues. CDR3 bases: TGTGCCAGTCGAGAACAGGGGGCAGCTATTGGCTACACCTTC. Its protein product is CASREQGAAIGYTF.

The CDR3 is CASSQDHEAGYTDTQYF. DNA for the CDR3: TGCGCCAGCAGCCAAGATCATGAAGCGGGGTACACAGATACGCAGTATTTT. The chain links TRBV4-1 to TRBJ2-3; TRBD2 matches 7 bases. Trimming took 0 bases from V and 2 from J; bases not matched to a gene: 8. The CDR3 loop spans 17 amino acids. Germline CDR1 is MGHRA and CDR2 is YSYEKL.

This clone has a single count. The V call is TRBV5-8, the J call TRBJ2-7; TRBD2 is a possible D gene (5 bases). The germline V gene has CDR1 SGHTS and CDR2 YDEGEE. V lost 0 bases to trimming and J lost 2 bases, with 6 bases between them. This CDR3 has 13 amino acids. CDR3 nucleotides: TGTGCCAGCAGCTTGGGGAGGACCTACGAGCAGTACTTC. This gives the protein CASSLGRTYEQYF.

For this clone: At the DNA level, this CDR3 is encoded by other sequences in the same sample as well. The CDR3 DNA reads TGTGCCAGCAGCTTAGCGGGAGGGTACGAGCAGTACTTC. This sequence encodes CASSLAGGYEQYF. The chain carries TRBV7-2 and TRBJ2-7; 7 bases match TRBD2. CDR3 length: 13 residues. V lost 0 bases to trimming and J lost 4 bases; unmatched junction nucleotides: 0. Looked up from germline, CDR1 is SGHTA and CDR2 is FQGNSA.

The rearrangement joins TRBV9 to TRBJ2-1; the match to TRBD2 covers 8 bases. The junction had 11 bases not matched to a gene; V was cut back by 6 bases and J by 0 bases. Germline V CDR1 and CDR2: SGDLS, YYNGEE. CDR3 length: 17 residues. The CDR3 protein is CASNPGSGSISYNEQFF. In DNA form, the CDR3 reads TGTGCCAGCAACCCCGGCAGCGGGAGTATCTCCTACAATGAGCAGTTCTTC.

This chain joins TRBV5-6 and TRBJ2-3, with TRBD2 matching 7 bases. The germline V gene has CDR1 SGHDT and CDR2 YYEEEE. J was trimmed by 1 base and V by 2 bases; bases with no gene match: 10. CDR3 size: 17 residues. The CDR3, as DNA: TGTGCCAGCAGCTTATTAGGGGCGGGAGTTGGCACAGATACGCAGTATTTT. Amino acids: CASSLLGAGVGTDTQYF.

The rearrangement uses TRBV20-1 and TRBJ1-1; 8 nucleotides match TRBD1. Germline V gives CDR1 DFQATT, CDR2 SNEGSKA (reference sequence). Unmatched junction bases numbered 2, after V lost 4 bases and J lost 7 bases. The CDR3 spans 11 residues. In DNA form, the CDR3 reads TGCAGTGCTATAGGACAGGGTGAAGCTTTCTTT. Translated, it gives CSAIGQGEAFF.

The chain combines TRBV11-3 with TRBJ2-7; a possible D gene is TRBD1 (5 bases). CDR3 length: 12 amino acids. Germline CDR1 reads SGHNT; CDR2 reads YENEEA. The V end lost 2 bases, the J end lost 3 bases, and 5 bases lay between the germline ends. The CDR3 is CASSLQGYEQYF. CDR3 nucleotide sequence: TGTGCCAGCAGCTTACAGGGCTACGAGCAGTACTTC.

This rearrangement joins TRBV30 to TRBJ2-1; 8 bases are shared with TRBD2. The CDR3 runs 16 residues. Per the germline V gene, CDR1 is GTSNPN and CDR2 is SVGIG (reference sequence). The junction had 9 bases not matched to a gene; V was cut back by 0 bases and J by 5 bases. Here the CDR3 reads CAWSVFGTRVDNEQFF. CDR3 DNA sequence: TGTGCCTGGAGTGTATTCGGGACTAGGGTCGACAATGAGCAGTTCTTC.

The chain uses TRBV30 and TRBJ2-1, with TRBD2 matching 8 bases. The CDR3 spans 13 residues. The J segment lost 0 bases and the V segment lost 7 bases, leaving 2 bases of the junction unmatched. The germline V gene has CDR1 GTSNPN and CDR2 SVGIG (reference sequence). CDR3 residues: CASREGSYNEQFF. The DNA for the CDR3 is TGTGCCTCTCGGGAGGGCTCCTACAATGAGCAGTTCTTC. The complete variable domain, with remaining parts taken from reference TRBV30 and TRBJ2-1, reads SQTIHQWPATLVQPVGSPLSLECTVEGTSNPNLYWYRQAAGRGLQLLFYSVGIGQISSEVPQNLSASRPQDRQFILSSKKLLLSDSGFYLCASREGSYNEQFFGPGTRLTVL.

The V and J genes are TRBV29-1 and TRBJ1-1, with unresolved D. The CDR3 is made up of 15 amino acids. CDR1 is SQVTM, CDR2 ANQGSEA, per germline. Trimming removed 7 bases at V and 0 bases at J, with 18 bases between. The CDR3 DNA reads as TGCAGCGCCATGGAGGCGGGGAGGCTGAACACTGAAGCTTTCTTT. Its translation: CSAMEAGRLNTEAFF.

This chain joins TRBV6-5 and TRBJ2-7, with D possibly being TRBD2 (6 bases). Germline V CDR1 and CDR2: MNHEY, SVGAGI. This CDR3 is 16 amino acids long. Between the trimmed V and J ends, which lost 0 bases and 5 bases, there was a span of 17 bases. Here the CDR3 reads CASSYSITIGGNEQYF. CDR3 DNA: TGTGCCAGCAGTTACTCGATAACGATAGGAGGGAACGAGCAGTACTTC.

CDR3 sequence: CAIQGTSGRPNTGELFF. The CDR3 DNA is TGTGCCATCCAGGGGACTAGCGGGAGACCGAACACCGGGGAGCTGTTTTTT. The chain has TRBV10-3 and TRBJ2-2; 14 bases align to TRBD2. Germline CDR1 ENHRY, CDR2 SYGVKD. V was clipped by 8 bases and J by 0 bases; unmatched bases: 5. The CDR3 totals 17 residues.

The chain is built from TRBV29-1 and TRBJ1-4; TRBD1 matches 7 bases. The germline V gene encodes CDR1 SQVTM and CDR2 ANQGSEA. The length of the CDR3 is 13 residues. The trim removed 7 bases at V and 4 bases at J, leaving 6 bases unmatched. This CDR3 is CSGSGQNNEKLFF. The CDR3 DNA reads TGCAGCGGATCGGGACAGAATAATGAAAAACTGTTTTTT.

The table lists this clone with a few counts. The V and J genes are TRBV5-1 and TRBJ2-1; possibly TRBD2 for D (6 bases). Trimming removed 7 bases at V and 1 base at J, with 15 bases between. The germline gives CDR1 SGHRS, CDR2 YFSETQ. The CDR3 length is 15 residues. The CDR3 sequence: CASGYFSGSYNEQFF. The CDR3 DNA reads TGCGCCAGCGGATATTTTAGCGGATCCTACAATGAGCAGTTCTTC.

The gene calls are TRBV6-1 and TRBJ2-3; weak D call: TRBD1 (6 bases). Per the germline V gene, CDR1 is MNHNS and CDR2 is SASEGT. The CDR3 has 13 amino acids. V dropped 7 bases and J dropped 0 bases, with 8 bases sitting between them. DNA of the CDR3: TGTGCCAGCAAGGGACATAGCACAGATACGCAGTATTTT. As protein: CASKGHSTDTQYF.

The chain carries TRBV7-2 and TRBJ1-1; D uncertain. Germline V gene lookup returns CDR1 SGHTA and CDR2 FQGNSA. This CDR3 is built from 14 residues. Deletions cut 1 base from V and 5 bases from J, with 11 bases between. Here the CDR3 reads CASSLDRVETEAFF. The CDR3, as DNA: TGTGCCAGCAGCTTAGACCGGGTAGAGACTGAAGCTTTCTTT.

The gene calls are TRBV28 and TRBJ1-1; D not resolved. Germline CDR1 MDHEN, CDR2 SYDVKM. V lost 9 bases and J 0 bases, leaving 11 bases between the germline ends. The CDR3 has 13 amino acids. CDR3 amino acids: CASRRVLNTEAFF. Here the CDR3 DNA reads TGTGCCAGTCGGCGGGTCTTGAACACTGAAGCTTTCTTT.

CDR3 coding DNA: TGTGCCAGCAGCGGACTAGCGGGATCTTCTATCACAGATACGCAGTATTTT. Encoded protein: CASSGLAGSSITDTQYF. The genes are TRBV11-2 and TRBJ2-3, with 12 bases lining up with TRBD2. The V and J ends lost 5 bases and 2 bases, in that order; junction bases with no gene match: 8. This CDR3 has 17 amino acids. Germline V gene lookup returns CDR1 SGHAT and CDR2 FQNNGV.

This clone has a single count. Different DNA sequences within this sample yield the same CDR3. The chain uses TRBV27 and TRBJ1-5; D gene uncertain. V was pared by 5 bases and J by 4 bases, with 9 bases between. The germline gives CDR1 MNHEY, CDR2 SMNVEV (reference sequence). The CDR3 is 13 residues long. CDR3 residues: CASSPLGNQPQHF. DNA for the CDR3: TGTGCCAGCAGTCCCCTAGGAAATCAGCCCCAGCATTTT.

This clone has just a few counts. The chain couples TRBV28 to TRBJ2-7; 9 nucleotides line up with TRBD1. This CDR3 spans 15 amino acids. Germline V gene lookup returns CDR1 MDHEN and CDR2 SYDVKM. J lost 3 bases, V lost 4 bases, and 7 bases had no gene match. The CDR3 loop reads CASSSAGQGIYEQYF. CDR3 in DNA: TGTGCCAGCAGTTCCGCCGGACAGGGGATCTACGAGCAGTACTTC.

The chain employs TRBV4-3 and TRBJ2-2, with a possible D match to TRBD1 (6 bases). Trimming pared 1 base from V and 0 bases from J, leaving 12 bases between. The CDR3 sequence is 17 residues long. Germline values: CDR1 LGHNA, CDR2 YSLEER. In DNA, the CDR3 is TGCGCCAGCAGCCAAGTCTCCGGGACACCGAACACCGGGGAGCTGTTTTTT. It is translated as CASSQVSGTPNTGELFF.

The chain carries TRBV5-4 and TRBJ1-2, with D unresolved. The CDR3 runs to 14 residues. CDR1 and CDR2 (germline): SGHNT, YYREEE (reference sequence). V lost 0 bases to trimming and J lost 6 bases, with 12 bases between them. In DNA, the CDR3 is TGTGCCAGCAGCTTGGTTACGAGTTTTCATGGCTACACCTTC. Translated, it gives CASSLVTSFHGYTF. The variable domain in full, with the rest retrieved from reference TRBV5-4 and TRBJ1-2, is ETGVTQSPTHLIKTRGQQVTLRCSSQSGHNTVSWYQQALGQGPQFIFQYYREEENGRGNFPPRFSGLQFPNYSSELNVNALELDDSALYLCASSLVTSFHGYTFGSGTRLTVV.

Comment on this clone: Sequence at one end of the junction differs from germline and may be a read error. The V and J genes are TRBV18 and TRBJ2-2; a possible D gene is TRBD2 (5 bases). From germline, CDR1 is KGHSH and CDR2 LQKENI. CDR3 size: 12 residues. The CDR3 spells CASSPPAGELLF. The CDR3 DNA reads TGTGCCAGCTCACCACCGGCCGGGGAGCTGCTTTTT.